The 21 T cell receptor beta chains in this list originate from one sample, sequenced in a study of cytomegalovirus exposure and HLA in healthy donors. The assay was immunoSEQ multiplex PCR, and TCRdb's table has in-frame clones only and misses some. This sample yields approximately 80,000 clones, of which under 95% are seen a single time; 3% to 4.5% belongs to the top ten. The sequenced sample was PBMCs. Receptors were obtained from a woman aged 30 to 39 in good health and CMV-seronegative.

The chain recombines TRBV28 with TRBJ1-5, with D perhaps TRBD1 (6 bases). The length of the CDR3 is 15 residues. Trimming cost V 6 bases and J 4 bases, with 16 bases left between them. CDR1 and CDR2 (germline): MDHEN, SYDVKM. The DNA for the CDR3 is TGTGCCAGCAGCTCAGGACAGAAGGGGAATCAGCCCCAGCATTTT. Its translation: CASSSGQKGNQPQHF. Full variable domain (outside the CDR3, taken from reference TRBV28 and TRBJ1-5): DVKVTQSSRYLVKRTGEKVFLECVQDMDHENMFWYRQDPGLGLRLIYFSYDVKMKEKGDIPEGYSVSREKKERFSLILESASTNQTSMYLCASSSGQKGNQPQHFGDGTRLSIL.

This chain uses TRBV21-1 with TRBJ1-5; TRBD1 was called by the table and not checked on the DNA. TRBV21-1 is flagged as a pseudogene. CDR3 length equals 17 residues. CDR3 coding DNA: TGTGCCAGCAGCAAAGCCTCGGGACAGGGGGTTTATCAGCCCCAGCATTTT. This sequence encodes CASSKASGQGVYQPQHF.

The chain uses TRBV29-1 and TRBJ1-2; D perhaps matches TRBD1 (5 bases). In germline, CDR1 is SQVTM, CDR2 ANQGSEA. V lost 4 bases and J 5 bases, leaving 17 bases between the germline ends. CDR3 length: 14 amino acids. CDR3 bases: TGCAGCGTTGGTTCGGGCAGGGAAGGATATGGCTACACCTTC. Protein product: CSVGSGREGYGYTF.

The count of this clone is one. V gene TRBV27 combines with J gene TRBJ1-1; TRBD1 is a possible D gene (5 bases). Per the germline V gene, CDR1 is MNHEY and CDR2 is SMNVEV (reference sequence). The CDR3 has 13 residues. The V end lost 2 bases, the J end lost 11 bases, and 15 bases lay between the germline ends. In nucleotides, the CDR3 is TGTGCCAGCAGTTTAAACTCCGGGACTGCTGCTTTCTTT. Its protein is CASSLNSGTAAFF.

The rearrangement joins TRBV7-2 to TRBJ2-1; 8 nucleotides align to TRBD2. The CDR3 has 15 residues. The germline gives CDR1 SGHTA, CDR2 FQGNSA. Trimming at V came to 3 bases and at J to 8 bases, leaving 9 bases not matched to a gene. CDR3 residues: CASSFSLAGPDEQFF. CDR3 in DNA: TGTGCCAGCAGCTTTAGCCTAGCGGGTCCGGATGAGCAGTTCTTC.

CDR3 sequence (DNA): TGTGCCTGGAGTGTACCGAGGTTAGCTAACTATGGCTACACCTTC. It codes for CAWSVPRLANYGYTF. The chain recombines TRBV30 with TRBJ1-2; D unclear. The V gene lost 0 bases and the J gene lost 0 bases, with 11 bases spanning the gap. The CDR3 has 15 amino acids. The germline CDR1 and CDR2 sequences are GTSNPN and SVGIG (reference sequence).

The genes are TRBV28 and TRBJ2-3, with TRBD1 identical over 7 bases. The CDR3 consists of 17 residues. The V gene's germline CDR1 is MDHEN and CDR2 SYDVKM. V lost 8 bases, J lost 4 bases, and 18 bases stayed unmatched. The CDR3 nucleotides read TGTGCCAGCGTCCGAGACGTTGACAGGGCCCGTGCAGATACGCAGTATTTT. Its translation is CASVRDVDRARADTQYF.

J is TRBJ1-1 and V is TRBV7-2; 7 positions match TRBD1. The germline gives CDR1 SGHTA, CDR2 FQGNSA. This CDR3 is 15 amino acids long. V shed 6 bases, J shed 2 bases, and the junction held 9 bases outside the gene matches. CDR3 in DNA: TGTGCCAGCAGAAGCTCGGGACAGATTAACACTGAAGCTTTCTTT. Translated, it gives CASRSSGQINTEAFF.

This chain links TRBV28 with TRBJ2-1; 10 nucleotides align to TRBD2. Germline-derived CDR1 and CDR2 are MDHEN and SYDVKM. V was pared by 2 bases and J by 3 bases, with 4 bases of the junction left unmatched. CDR3 length: 16 residues. CDR3 in DNA: TGTGCCAGCAGTTTAGGGTCTAGCGGGGGCTACAATGAGCAGTTCTTC. Protein: CASSLGSSGGYNEQFF.

The chain's CDR3 is CASSLRQGYDTEAFF. CDR3 bases: TGTGCCAGCAGCCTGAGACAGGGCTATGACACTGAAGCTTTCTTT. The chain is built from TRBV5-5 and TRBJ1-1; 7 bases line up with TRBD1. CDR1 is SGHKS and CDR2 is YYEKEE in the germline V gene (reference sequence). Trimming cost V 4 bases and J 3 bases; bases outside gene matches: 9. The CDR3 is 15 residues long.

CDR3 loop: CASSLGSRTWGEQYF. The CDR3 coding sequence is TGTGCCAGCAGCTTAGGGTCGCGGACCTGGGGAGAGCAGTACTTC. The chain couples TRBV7-2 to TRBJ2-5; a weak D match, TRBD2 (5 bases). Trimming stripped 1 base from V and 11 bases from J, with 20 bases between. Germline CDR1 reads SGHTA; CDR2 reads FQGNSA. The CDR3 is made up of 15 amino acids.

This chain uses TRBV2 with TRBJ2-6; D is undetermined. Trimming removed 4 bases at V and 0 bases at J, with 13 bases between. CDR1 is SNHLY and CDR2 is FYNNEI in the germline V gene. The length of the CDR3 is 17 residues. CDR3 coding DNA: TGTGCCAGCAGTGTGGAGTCGGATAACTCTGGGGCCAACGTCCTGACTTTC. Translated: CASSVESDNSGANVLTF.

The chain links TRBV7-9 to TRBJ1-1; TRBD1 matches at 8 bases. The V gene end was trimmed by 5 bases and the J gene end by 4 bases; junction bases not matched to a gene: 6. Germline-derived CDR1 and CDR2 are SEHNR and FQNEAQ (reference sequence). The CDR3 totals 14 residues. The CDR3 spells CASSAQGAVTEAFF. In nucleotides, the CDR3 is TGTGCCAGCAGCGCCCAGGGGGCGGTCACTGAAGCTTTCTTT.

This chain links TRBV18 with TRBJ1-3; weak D call: TRBD1 (6 bases). V lost 8 bases and J lost 2, with 13 bases in between. Looked up from germline, CDR1 is KGHSH and CDR2 is LQKENI. The CDR3 extends over 14 amino acids. The CDR3 sequence: CASRETGPGNTIYF. DNA for the CDR3: TGTGCCAGCCGAGAGACAGGCCCTGGAAACACCATATATTTT.

The CDR3 reads CASSQGPDRERGEQYF. For the CDR3, the DNA is TGCGCCAGCAGCCAAGGGCCGGACAGGGAGCGTGGAGAGCAGTACTTC. The V gene is TRBV4-1, the J gene TRBJ2-7, with TRBD1 matching over 8 bases. The V gene's germline CDR1 is MGHRA and CDR2 YSYEKL. The CDR3 runs 16 residues. Germline trimming cut 1 base from V and 7 bases from J; bases unmatched to any gene: 12.

This sequence joins TRBV11-2 and TRBJ2-1; D is ambiguous. Trimming removed 5 bases at V and 6 bases at J, with 11 bases between. The CDR3 covers 13 residues. The germline gives CDR1 SGHAT, CDR2 FQNNGV. This chain's CDR3 is CASSPNRVNEQFF. As DNA, the CDR3 is TGTGCCAGCAGCCCTAATAGAGTCAATGAGCAGTTCTTC.

The chain joins TRBV7-8 to TRBJ1-2; tentative D call: TRBD1 (6 bases). This CDR3 spans 13 amino acids. Germline CDR1 and CDR2: SGHVS and FQNEAQ. Trimming shortened V by 0 bases and J by 4 bases, and 6 bases separated the two germline ends. The CDR3 protein is CASSLAGGYGYTF. DNA for the CDR3: TGTGCCAGCAGCTTAGCAGGGGGCTATGGCTACACCTTC.

V usage is TRBV7-8 and J usage is TRBJ2-7, with 16 bases fitting TRBD2. CDR3 length: 17 amino acids. V lost 5 bases and J lost 3; bases outside the gene matches: 7. CDR1 is SGHVS and CDR2 is FQNEAQ in the germline V gene. In nucleotides, the CDR3 is TGTGCCAGCAGCCTGGGGACTAGCGGGAGGGCCCTCTACGAGCAGTACTTC. Amino acids: CASSLGTSGRALYEQYF.

The rearrangement links TRBV5-1 to TRBJ1-2, with 10 bases identical to TRBD1. The length of the CDR3 is 16 residues. V lost 1 base to trimming and J lost 2 bases; unmatched junction nucleotides: 5. Germline lookup yields CDR1 SGHRS and CDR2 YFSETQ. CDR3 sequence (DNA): TGCGCCAGCAGCTTGTCTACGACAGGGGGCAACTATGGCTACACCTTC. Translation gives CASSLSTTGGNYGYTF.

V usage is TRBV9 and J usage is TRBJ2-1, with D perhaps TRBD2 (6 bases). The CDR3 spans 13 residues. The V and J ends lost 3 bases and 7 bases respectively, with 11 bases between them. Germline-derived CDR1 and CDR2 are SGDLS and YYNGEE. The CDR3 DNA is TGTGCCAGCAGCGATGGAGGGGCTAATGAGCAGTTCTTC. This sequence encodes CASSDGGANEQFF.

The chain recombines TRBV9 with TRBJ2-3, with D possibly matching TRBD1 (6 bases). Germline loops: CDR1 SGDLS, CDR2 YYNGEE. The CDR3 consists of 16 residues. V dropped 3 bases and J dropped 2 bases, with 16 bases sitting between them. The chain's CDR3 is CASSDFRDTATDTQYF. Written as DNA, the CDR3 is TGTGCCAGCAGCGACTTCCGGGACACCGCCACAGATACGCAGTATTTT.